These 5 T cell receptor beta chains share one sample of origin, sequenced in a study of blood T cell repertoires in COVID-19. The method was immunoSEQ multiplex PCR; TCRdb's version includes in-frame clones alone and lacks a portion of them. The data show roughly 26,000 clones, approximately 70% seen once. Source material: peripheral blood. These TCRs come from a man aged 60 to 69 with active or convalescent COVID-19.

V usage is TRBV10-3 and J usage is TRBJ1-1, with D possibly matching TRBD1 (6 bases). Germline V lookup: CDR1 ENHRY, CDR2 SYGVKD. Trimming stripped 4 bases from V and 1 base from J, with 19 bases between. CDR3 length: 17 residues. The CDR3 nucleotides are TGTGCCATCAGTGTAAAGCAAGGGGGTCGCAGGAACACTGAAGCTTTCTTT. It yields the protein CAISVKQGGRRNTEAFF.

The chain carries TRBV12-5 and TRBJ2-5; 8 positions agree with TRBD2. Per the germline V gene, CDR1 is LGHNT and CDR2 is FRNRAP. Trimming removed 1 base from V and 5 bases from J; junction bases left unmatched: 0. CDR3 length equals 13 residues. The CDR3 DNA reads TGTGCTAGTGGTTTGGCGGGGGGGGAGACCCAGTACTTC. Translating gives CASGLAGGETQYF.

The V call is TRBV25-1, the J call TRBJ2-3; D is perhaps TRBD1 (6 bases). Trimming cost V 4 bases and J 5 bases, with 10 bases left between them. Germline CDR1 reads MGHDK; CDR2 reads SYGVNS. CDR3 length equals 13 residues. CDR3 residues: CASSVGGRDTQYF. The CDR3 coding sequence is TGTGCCAGCAGTGTAGGGGGTCGAGATACGCAGTATTTT.

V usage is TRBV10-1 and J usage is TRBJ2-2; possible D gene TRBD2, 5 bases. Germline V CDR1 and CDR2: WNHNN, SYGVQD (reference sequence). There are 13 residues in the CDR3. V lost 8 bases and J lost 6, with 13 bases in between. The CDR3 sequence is CASRRDASGELFF. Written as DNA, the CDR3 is TGCGCCAGCCGCCGGGATGCGTCCGGGGAGCTGTTTTTT.

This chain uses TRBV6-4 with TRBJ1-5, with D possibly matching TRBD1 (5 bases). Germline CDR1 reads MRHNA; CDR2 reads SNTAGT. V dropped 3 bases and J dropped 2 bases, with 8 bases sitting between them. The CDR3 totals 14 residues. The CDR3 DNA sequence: TGTGCCAGCAGTGAAGGGGCGGGCAATCAGCCCCAGCATTTT. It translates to CASSEGAGNQPQHF.